Below, 30 T cell receptor beta chains from the same sample are listed, as sequenced in a study of T cell responses to AZD1222 COVID-19 vaccine. The assay was immunoSEQ multiplex PCR, and TCRdb's table has in-frame clones only and misses some. In the table there are roughly 150,000 clones, 90% to 95% of which are singletons. Sequenced here: peripheral blood, sampled 28 days after the second AZD1222 dose. Receptors originate from an adult who received the AZD1222 COVID-19 vaccine.

CDR3 sequence reads: CAISGPGLAGEQYF. Here the CDR3 DNA reads TGTGCCATCAGTGGTCCGGGACTAGCGGGCGAGCAGTACTTC. The J gene is TRBJ2-7, the V gene TRBV10-3; 12 bases map to TRBD2. V lost 4 bases, J lost 6 bases, and 4 bases stayed unmatched. The length of the CDR3 is 14 residues. The germline CDR1 and CDR2 sequences are ENHRY and SYGVKD.

The rearrangement uses TRBV12-3 or TRBV12-4 and TRBJ2-5, with a tentative D call TRBD1 (6 bases). The V end lost 3 bases, the J end lost 7 bases, and 12 bases lay between the germline ends. There are 13 residues in the CDR3. DNA of the CDR3: TGTGCCAGCAGTTTTCAGGGGTATCTGACCCAGTACTTC. Its translation is CASSFQGYLTQYF.

This clone was detected a few times. The chain uses TRBV11-2 and TRBJ1-3, with D uncertain. Germline lookup yields CDR1 SGHAT and CDR2 FQNNGV. The CDR3 is 14 amino acids. Trimming removed 4 bases at V and 0 bases at J, with 7 bases between. The CDR3 sequence: CASSSVLSGNTIYF. CDR3 in DNA: TGTGCCAGCAGCTCTGTCCTCTCTGGAAACACCATATATTTT.

The rearrangement uses TRBV28 and TRBJ1-2, with a tentative D call TRBD1 (6 bases). The CDR3 spans 12 residues. V was pared by 6 bases and J by 6 bases, with 11 bases between. CDR1 is MDHEN, CDR2 SYDVKM, per germline. In DNA, the CDR3 is TGTGCCAGCAGCGGGGGGCATAATGGCTACACCTTC. Protein sequence: CASSGGHNGYTF.

This chain joins TRBV27 and TRBJ2-3, with 12 bases matching TRBD2. In germline, CDR1 is MNHEY, CDR2 SMNVEV (reference sequence). This CDR3 has 18 residues. V lost 4 bases to trimming and J lost 0 bases; unmatched junction nucleotides: 8. CDR3 in DNA: TGTGCCAGCAGTTGGGGACTAGCGGGCCTGATCAGCACAGATACGCAGTATTTT. Its protein is CASSWGLAGLISTDTQYF.

In its sample, this clone was seen many times. The chain employs TRBV27 and TRBJ1-2; D remains ambiguous. Per germline, CDR1 MNHEY and CDR2 SMNVEV (reference sequence). The CDR3 contains 11 residues. The V end lost 8 bases, the J end lost 0 bases, and 4 bases lay between the germline ends. CDR3 in amino acids: CASRSNYGYTF. The DNA of the CDR3 is TGTGCCAGCCGATCTAACTATGGCTACACCTTC.

The chain links TRBV28 to TRBJ2-1, with D possibly matching TRBD2 (6 bases). CDR1 MDHEN and CDR2 SYDVKM come from the germline V gene. The CDR3 is 16 amino acids. With 1 base removed from V and 6 bases from J, the gap between germline ends came to 16 bases. The CDR3: CASSLSELASLNEQFF. In DNA form, the CDR3 reads TGTGCCAGCAGTTTATCCGAGCTAGCGAGTCTCAATGAGCAGTTCTTC.

This chain links TRBV15 with TRBJ2-2, with TRBD2 matching 12 bases. J gave up 6 bases and V 1 base, and 3 bases lay outside the gene matches. Per germline, CDR1 LNHNV and CDR2 YYDKDF (reference sequence). This CDR3 is built from 16 residues. The CDR3 protein is CATSRVSSGRAGELFF. DNA of the CDR3: TGTGCCACCAGCAGAGTGTCTAGCGGGAGGGCCGGGGAGCTGTTTTTT.

The chain carries TRBV9 and TRBJ2-2; 9 bases are a match to TRBD1. The junction had 1 base not matched to a gene; V was cut back by 0 bases and J by 4 bases. This CDR3 is 15 amino acids long. The germline V gene has CDR1 SGDLS and CDR2 YYNGEE. CDR3 sequence: CASSVGQGGTGELFF. For the CDR3, the DNA is TGTGCCAGCAGCGTAGGACAGGGGGGCACCGGGGAGCTGTTTTTT.

The chain has TRBV4-1 and TRBJ1-2; no firm D call. The V gene lost 6 bases and the J gene lost 1 base, with 12 bases spanning the gap. Germline assignment: CDR1 MGHRA and CDR2 YSYEKL. There are 14 residues in the CDR3. The CDR3 is CASRKTGLNYGYTF. The CDR3 DNA reads TGCGCCAGCAGAAAAACGGGTCTTAACTATGGCTACACCTTC.

The chain employs TRBV19 and TRBJ1-1; D remains unclear. The CDR3 has 14 amino acids. In germline, CDR1 is LNHDA, CDR2 SQIVND (reference sequence). V dropped 1 base and J dropped 4 bases, with 10 bases sitting between them. The CDR3 protein is CASSIGGGPTEAFF. CDR3 DNA: TGTGCCAGTAGTATAGGTGGAGGGCCCACTGAAGCTTTCTTT.

J is TRBJ1-2 and V is TRBV7-9; unclear D gene. Trimming took 1 base from V and 4 from J, leaving 10 bases between them. Per germline, CDR1 SEHNR and CDR2 FQNEAQ (reference sequence). The CDR3 totals 14 residues. The CDR3: CASSLERIVYGYTF. Here the CDR3 DNA reads TGTGCCAGCAGCTTAGAACGGATAGTCTATGGCTACACCTTC.

The chain links TRBV11-1 to TRBJ2-3; 9 bases agree with TRBD1. Germline lookup yields CDR1 SGHAT and CDR2 FQDESV (reference sequence). CDR3 length: 15 residues. Germline trimming cut 6 bases from V and 0 bases from J; bases unmatched to any gene: 4. This CDR3 reads CASRGTGPSTDTQYF. In DNA form, the CDR3 reads TGTGCCAGCAGGGGGACAGGGCCTAGCACAGATACGCAGTATTTT.

The chain carries TRBV24-1 and TRBJ2-1, with 12 bases identical to TRBD2. This CDR3 has 17 residues. CDR1 and CDR2 from the germline V gene are KGHDR and SFDVKD. J was trimmed by 4 bases and V by 2 bases; bases with no gene match: 5. This CDR3 reads CATSDSGLAGRYNEQFF. Here the CDR3 DNA reads TGTGCCACCAGTGATTCCGGACTAGCGGGACGTTACAATGAGCAGTTCTTC.

The chain recombines TRBV2 with TRBJ1-5; perhaps TRBD1 as D (6 bases). Germline assignment: CDR1 SNHLY and CDR2 FYNNEI. The CDR3 totals 15 residues. Trimming stripped 1 base from V and 0 bases from J, with 7 bases between. CDR3 in amino acids: CASSEDRASNQPQHF. CDR3 bases: TGTGCCAGCAGTGAAGACAGGGCTAGCAATCAGCCCCAGCATTTT.

This clone turned up a few times. V gene TRBV7-9 combines with J gene TRBJ2-7; 9 positions match TRBD1. The V segment lost 5 bases and the J segment 5 bases; nucleotides outside the gene matches: 7. The V gene's germline CDR1 is SEHNR and CDR2 FQNEAQ (reference sequence). The CDR3 is 14 residues long. DNA of the CDR3: TGTGCCAGCAGCCACCGGGACAGGGACCACGAGCAGTACTTC. Its protein is CASSHRDRDHEQYF.

This chain links TRBV11-2 with TRBJ2-4; 8 bases are a match to TRBD1. In germline, CDR1 is SGHAT, CDR2 FQNNGV. The CDR3 has 16 amino acids. V was pared by 3 bases and J by 3 bases, with 7 bases of the junction left unmatched. The CDR3 spells CASSFKQGAIKNIQYF. In nucleotides, the CDR3 is TGTGCCAGCAGCTTTAAGCAGGGGGCGATCAAAAACATTCAGTACTTC.

The chain joins TRBV7-8 to TRBJ1-2; D is uncertain. The CDR3 has 16 residues. Germline V lookup: CDR1 SGHVS, CDR2 FQNEAQ. V was trimmed by 2 bases and J by 0 bases, leaving 13 bases between them. The CDR3 region is CASSLKAGNTNYGYTF. In nucleotides, the CDR3 is TGTGCCAGCAGCTTAAAGGCAGGCAATACTAACTATGGCTACACCTTC.

This clone has just a few counts. This chain uses TRBV6-1 with TRBJ2-1; D may be TRBD2 (5 bases). V lost 1 base, J lost 0 bases, and 10 bases lay in between. Germline V gene lookup returns CDR1 MNHNS and CDR2 SASEGT. The CDR3 length is 16 residues. Here the CDR3 DNA reads TGTGCCAGCAGTGAAGGGAGGTTTTCCTCCTACAATGAGCAGTTCTTC. Protein sequence: CASSEGRFSSYNEQFF.

The chain's CDR3 is CASSSDISNQPQHF. CDR3 nucleotides: TGTGCCAGCAGCTCCGACATTAGCAATCAGCCCCAGCATTTT. The chain joins TRBV9 to TRBJ1-5; D gene ambiguous. The CDR3 totals 14 residues. Germline CDR1 is SGDLS and CDR2 is YYNGEE. V lost 4 bases and J 0 bases, leaving 8 bases between the germline ends.

This chain joins TRBV24-1 and TRBJ1-4, with 9 bases fitting TRBD1. The CDR3 extends over 15 amino acids. CDR1 is KGHDR and CDR2 is SFDVKD in the germline V gene. The ends lost 4 bases at V and 7 bases at J; junction bases unmatched: 6. In DNA form, the CDR3 reads TGTGCCACCAGTGACGGCGGGACAGGGTCTGAAAAACTGTTTTTT. Amino acid sequence: CATSDGGTGSEKLFF.

The chain carries TRBV5-5 and TRBJ1-5; D remains ambiguous. Germline V gene lookup returns CDR1 SGHKS and CDR2 YYEKEE (reference sequence). The CDR3 contains 14 residues. Trimming took 1 base from V and 6 from J, leaving 11 bases between them. The CDR3 DNA reads as TGTGCCAGCAGCTTGATGGCACAAAGTCAGCCCCAGCATTTT. It yields the protein CASSLMAQSQPQHF.

This chain links TRBV3-1 (or the pseudogene TRBV3-2) with TRBJ2-7, with 13 bases fitting TRBD2. The germline V gene encodes CDR1 LGHDT and CDR2 YNNKEL (reference sequence). The CDR3 is made up of 16 amino acids. Trimming removed 6 bases from V and 6 bases from J; junction bases left unmatched: 11. The CDR3 nucleotides read TGTGCCAGCAGTGGAGGAGGACTAGCGGGGGATGGCGAGCAGTACTTC. The encoded protein is CASSGGGLAGDGEQYF.

The chain uses TRBV2 and TRBJ2-3; 9 nucleotides match TRBD2. The CDR3 contains 14 residues. Germline lookup yields CDR1 SNHLY and CDR2 FYNNEI. V gave up 0 bases and J gave up 7 bases; unmatched junction bases: 2. This CDR3 is CASSEASGSYTQYF. The CDR3 nucleotides are TGTGCCAGCAGTGAAGCTAGCGGGAGCTATACGCAGTATTTT.

The chain couples TRBV10-2 to TRBJ1-2; D unclear. This CDR3 is 13 amino acids long. The V gene's germline CDR1 is WSHSY and CDR2 SAAADI. Trimming pared 0 bases from V and 8 bases from J, leaving 10 bases between. CDR3 protein: CASSESKVAGYTF. In DNA, the CDR3 is TGCGCCAGCAGTGAGTCGAAAGTGGCAGGCTACACCTTC.

This chain joins TRBV6-1 and TRBJ2-7; TRBD2 aligns across 8 bases. CDR1 and CDR2 (germline): MNHNS, SASEGT. CDR3 length equals 16 residues. The V gene end was trimmed by 3 bases and the J gene end by 3 bases; junction bases not matched to a gene: 10. CDR3 sequence reads: CASSDPFLAGSYEQYF. In DNA form, the CDR3 reads TGTGCCAGCAGTGACCCCTTCCTAGCGGGCAGCTACGAGCAGTACTTC.

J is TRBJ1-1 and V is TRBV18; D remains unclear. Trimming left V 1 base short and J 4 bases short, with 10 bases between. Germline V gives CDR1 KGHSH, CDR2 LQKENI. The CDR3 consists of 14 residues. CDR3 sequence: CASSPQADPTEAFF. The CDR3 nucleotides read TGTGCCAGCTCACCACAGGCCGACCCCACTGAAGCTTTCTTT.

This sequence joins TRBV12-3 or TRBV12-4 and TRBJ2-7; no clear D gene. This CDR3 contains 13 residues. Trimming shortened V by 6 bases and J by 2 bases, and 11 bases separated the two germline ends. The CDR3 region is CASSTFRTYEQYF. In DNA form, the CDR3 reads TGTGCCAGCAGCACATTTAGGACCTACGAGCAGTACTTC.

This sequence joins TRBV5-1 and TRBJ2-1; no firm D call. This CDR3 has 14 residues. Germline V gene sequence: CDR1 SGHRS, CDR2 YFSETQ. V was cut by 0 bases and J by 9 bases, with 13 bases left in between. CDR3 protein: CASSLGSAAAEQFF. The CDR3 DNA reads as TGCGCCAGCAGCTTGGGTTCGGCGGCCGCTGAGCAGTTCTTC.

The chain has TRBV2 and TRBJ1-2; D is undetermined. Germline V gene lookup returns CDR1 SNHLY and CDR2 FYNNEI. Trimming took 4 bases from V and 0 from J, leaving 9 bases between them. CDR3 length: 14 amino acids. CDR3 nucleotides: TGTGCCAGCAGTGTTGGGCAAGCTAACTATGGCTACACCTTC. It encodes CASSVGQANYGYTF.